This entry lists 6 T cell receptor beta chains sequenced from one sample in a study of cytomegalovirus exposure and HLA in healthy donors. The primer mix had 60 Vbeta and 13 Jbeta primers. Clones were sequenced by immunoSEQ multiplex PCR, and TCRdb holds only the in-frame ones, with some missing. The sample has under 200,000 clones; 86% are singletons. Sample: PBMCs. These receptors came from a woman younger than 45 in good health and CMV-seronegative.

Turning to this clone: Distinct nucleotide sequences in the sample also encode this CDR3. V gene TRBV5-1 combines with J gene TRBJ2-7, with 10 bases identical to TRBD1. The CDR3 totals 14 residues. J was trimmed by 4 bases and V by 4 bases; bases with no gene match: 5. The V gene's germline CDR1 is SGHRS and CDR2 YFSETQ. Written as DNA, the CDR3 is TGCGCCAGCAGCCCTCGACAGGGGGCGTACGAGCAGTACTTC. It codes for CASSPRQGAYEQYF.

This sequence joins TRBV19 and TRBJ2-3, with TRBD1 matching over 7 bases. CDR1 is LNHDA and CDR2 is SQIVND in the germline V gene (reference sequence). The CDR3 has 13 residues. V lost 7 bases and J lost 1; bases outside the gene matches: 2. CDR3 nucleotides: TGTGCCAGTAAAGACAGGGGCACAGATACGCAGTATTTT. It specifies CASKDRGTDTQYF.

The rearrangement links TRBV28 to TRBJ2-5, with TRBD2 matching over 8 bases. This CDR3 comprises 15 residues. Germline-derived CDR1 and CDR2 are MDHEN and SYDVKM. V lost 6 bases, J lost 0 bases, and 6 bases stayed unmatched. CDR3 sequence: CASSPTGGHQETQYF. In nucleotides, the CDR3 is TGTGCCAGCAGCCCAACGGGAGGGCACCAAGAGACCCAGTACTTC.

This clone has a single count. V is TRBV28 and J is TRBJ1-1, with a possible D match to TRBD1 (6 bases). From germline, CDR1 is MDHEN and CDR2 SYDVKM. V gave up 2 bases and J gave up 4 bases, with 8 bases separating them. This CDR3 has 13 amino acids. For the CDR3, the DNA is TGTGCCAGCAGTTTAACCAGGGGCACTGAAGCTTTCTTT. Residues: CASSLTRGTEAFF.

The chain employs TRBV15 and TRBJ2-5; 10 bases agree with TRBD2. The V gene's germline CDR1 is LNHNV and CDR2 YYDKDF (reference sequence). The CDR3 has 14 amino acids. The ends lost 5 bases at V and 5 bases at J; junction bases unmatched: 5. The CDR3 DNA is TGTGCCACCAGCTGGACTAGCGGAGGGGAGACCCAGTACTTC. Amino acid sequence: CATSWTSGGETQYF.

The chain employs TRBV5-4 and TRBJ2-2, with 10 bases lining up with TRBD2. Germline V gene lookup returns CDR1 SGHNT and CDR2 YYREEE (reference sequence). Trimming cost V 3 bases and J 5 bases; bases outside gene matches: 7. This CDR3 region has 16 residues. CDR3 residues: CASSYRTSGETGELFF. The CDR3 bases are TGTGCCAGCAGCTATCGGACTAGCGGTGAAACCGGGGAGCTGTTTTTT.